One and the same sample provided the 24 T cell receptor beta chains below, sequenced in a study of T cell repertoires in cytomegalovirus infection (dated by TCRdb to the late 2010s). TCRdb records Illumina HiSeq 1500 as the sequencer. The raw public reads went through TCRdb reprocessing: fastp at Q25, MiXCR clone calling, in-frame beta chains kept. Rows with one shared CDR3 protein collapse into an entry with the most common genes and DNA. The sample table records roughly 720,000 distinct CDR3 sequences; roughly 36% of these occur just once. Around 2.8% of the sample is held by the ten biggest clonotypes. The sample taken for sequencing was PBMCs. Source of these receptors: a human donor in good health (CMV status not recorded). Some clones in this sample may be carry-over from other donors' samples.

This clonotype was seen only a few times. This sequence joins TRBV7-8 and TRBJ1-1, with D perhaps matching TRBD1 (6 bases). Germline V CDR1 and CDR2: SGHVS, FQNEAQ. The CDR3 runs to 15 residues. Trimming pared 5 bases from V and 5 bases from J, leaving 18 bases between. The CDR3 is CASSALPQGRTEAFF. The CDR3, as DNA: TGTGCCAGCAGCGCCCTCCCACAGGGCCGGACTGAAGCTTTCTTT.

This clonotype has a count of ten or more. The chain carries TRBV12-3 or TRBV12-4 and TRBJ1-1; no clear D. The length of the CDR3 is 12 residues. V shed 5 bases and J shed 7 bases, with 11 bases lying between them. In DNA, the CDR3 is TGTGCCAGCAGTCCCCCCGCCGTTGAAGCTTTCTTT. Translating it yields CASSPPAVEAFF.

This chain links TRBV4-2 with TRBJ1-6; D is unclear. The germline CDR1 and CDR2 sequences are LGHNA and YNFKEQ. Trimming left V 4 bases short and J 1 base short, with 23 bases between. The CDR3 loop spans 20 amino acids. CDR3 sequence reads: CASSLERVAPDRSYNSPLHF. The CDR3 DNA sequence: TGTGCCAGCAGCCTCGAAAGGGTTGCCCCCGATAGATCCTATAATTCACCCCTCCACTTT.

The rearrangement joins TRBV20-1 to TRBJ2-3; TRBD2 matches at 8 bases. The trim removed 0 bases at V and 4 bases at J, leaving 9 bases unmatched. The length of the CDR3 is 16 residues. Germline CDR1 and CDR2: DFQATT and SNEGSKA (reference sequence). The CDR3 bases are TGCAGTGCTAGAGATCACCGAGCGGGGGTATCAGATACGCAGTATTTT. Amino acid sequence: CSARDHRAGVSDTQYF.

This clonotype was seen ten or more times. The J gene is TRBJ1-4, the V gene TRBV7-6, with TRBD1 identical over 10 bases. This CDR3 has 16 amino acids. V lost 1 base to trimming and J lost 7 bases; unmatched junction nucleotides: 6. CDR1 and CDR2 (germline): SGHVS, FNYEAQ. The CDR3 DNA is TGTGCCAGCAGCTTAGTGGGGACAGGGGAGAGTGAAAAACTGTTTTTT. Its protein is CASSLVGTGESEKLFF.

Only a few counts were recorded for this clonotype. The gene calls are TRBV19 and TRBJ2-1; a possible D gene is TRBD2 (5 bases). The CDR3 loop spans 15 amino acids. V lost 3 bases to trimming and J lost 7 bases, with 16 bases between them. Germline loops: CDR1 LNHDA, CDR2 SQIVND (reference sequence). CDR3: CASSILRIARNEQFF. DNA for the CDR3: TGTGCCAGTAGTATTCTTAGGATAGCGAGGAATGAGCAGTTCTTC.

This clonotype was observed many times. The V call is TRBV7-2, the J call TRBJ1-5; D gene ambiguous. The ends were cut back, 6 bases at V and 6 bases at J, with 12 bases in the middle. CDR1 is SGHTA, CDR2 FQGNSA, per germline. The CDR3 contains 13 residues. The CDR3 DNA follows: TGTGCCAGCAGTTCTCCCTCACGTCAGCCCCAGCATTTT. Translated: CASSSPSRQPQHF.

This clonotype was counted at least ten times. The gene calls are TRBV24-1 and TRBJ2-1, with TRBD1 matching 7 bases. CDR3 length: 16 amino acids. Germline CDR1 and CDR2: KGHDR and SFDVKD. V shed 4 bases and J 0 bases; nucleotides not matched to a gene: 5. The CDR3 loop reads CATSDPGQISYNEQFF. The CDR3 bases are TGTGCCACCAGTGACCCGGGACAGATCTCCTACAATGAGCAGTTCTTC.

This clonotype was picked up a small number of times. The chain carries TRBV3-1 and TRBJ2-1, with TRBD2 identical over 8 bases. CDR3 length: 15 amino acids. Germline V gives CDR1 LGHDT, CDR2 YNNKEL (reference sequence). V dropped 1 base and J dropped 3; count of bases not matched to a gene: 2. The CDR3 region has the DNA TGTGCCAGCAGCCAAGTTGCGGGAGGCTACAATGAGCAGTTCTTC. Its translation: CASSQVAGGYNEQFF.

This clonotype showed up just a few times. The chain carries TRBV19 and TRBJ2-7, with 9 bases fitting TRBD2. Trimming at V came to 3 bases and at J to 1 base, leaving 4 bases not matched to a gene. This CDR3 is built from 15 residues. Per germline, CDR1 LNHDA and CDR2 SQIVND (reference sequence). CDR3 sequence: CASSIAGGFSYEQYF. CDR3 in DNA: TGTGCCAGTAGTATCGCGGGAGGGTTTTCCTACGAGCAGTACTTC.

Notes on this clonotype: In this CDR3 the conserved last residue, phenylalanine or tryptophan, is missing, so a read error is likely. V usage is TRBV7-9 and J usage is TRBJ2-1; 7 bases agree with TRBD2. V lost 1 base to trimming and J lost 5 bases; unmatched junction nucleotides: 8. The CDR3 has 16 amino acids. Germline CDR1 SEHNR, CDR2 FQNEAQ (reference sequence). This CDR3 reads CASSLGRASGNNEQFL. DNA of the CDR3: TGTGCCAGCAGCTTAGGTCGGGCTAGCGGTAACAATGAGCAGTTCTTA.

Concerning this clonotype itself: A read error may explain this, as a much larger clone is one base away. As the CDR3 is not closed by the conserved phenylalanine or tryptophan, this likely results from a read error. The genes are TRBV7-2 and TRBJ2-7; 10 bases are a match to TRBD2. CDR1 is SGHTA, CDR2 FQGNSA, per germline. The V and J ends lost 2 bases and 1 base, in that order; junction bases with no gene match: 5. This CDR3 region has 16 residues. In nucleotides, the CDR3 is TGTGCCAGCAGCTTAAGAGCGGGAGGGCCTTCCTACGAGCAGTACTTA. It specifies CASSLRAGGPSYEQYL.

The gene calls are TRBV28 and TRBJ1-2; 8 nucleotides match TRBD1. Germline CDR1 is MDHEN and CDR2 is SYDVKM. J gave up 8 bases and V 6 bases, and 5 bases lay outside the gene matches. This CDR3 comprises 12 residues. The CDR3 DNA reads as TGTGCCAGCAGCGACAGGGGCTGGGGCTACACCTTC. Its protein product is CASSDRGWGYTF.

The chain employs TRBV20-1 and TRBJ1-5; the match to TRBD1 covers 10 bases. This CDR3 is built from 14 residues. The ends lost 4 bases at V and 6 bases at J; junction bases unmatched: 6. Germline loops: CDR1 DFQATT, CDR2 SNEGSKA (reference sequence). The CDR3: CSANRQGAVQPQHF. The CDR3 bases are TGCAGTGCTAACAGACAGGGGGCTGTTCAGCCCCAGCATTTT.

In this sample, this clonotype turned up many times. The V gene is TRBV7-6, the J gene TRBJ2-3, with D perhaps TRBD1 (6 bases). The CDR3 is made up of 13 amino acids. CDR1 and CDR2 from the germline V gene are SGHVS and FNYEAQ. Trimming removed 5 bases at V and 4 bases at J, with 10 bases between. The CDR3 is CASSHRDADTQYF. The CDR3 DNA reads as TGTGCCAGCAGCCACAGGGACGCAGATACGCAGTATTTT.

The chain carries TRBV29-1 and TRBJ2-7, with no clear D. Germline loops: CDR1 SQVTM, CDR2 ANQGSEA. The V and J ends lost 4 bases and 3 bases respectively, with 13 bases between them. There are 13 residues in the CDR3. CDR3 DNA sequence: TGCAGCGTTGGGGCCAATGAGATCTACGAGCAGTACTTC. It encodes CSVGANEIYEQYF.

The chain couples TRBV5-1 to TRBJ2-5; possibly TRBD1 or TRBD2 for D (6 bases each). Germline values: CDR1 SGHRS, CDR2 YFSETQ. The CDR3 has 18 amino acids. Trimming removed 3 bases at V and 5 bases at J, with 26 bases between. CDR3 nucleotides: TGCGCCAGCAGCTCATTAGAGGGGGGAACCCGGGGAACGGAGACCCAGTACTTC. This codes for CASSSLEGGTRGTETQYF.

This rearrangement joins TRBV6-2 or TRBV6-3 to TRBJ2-1, with D possibly matching TRBD1 (5 bases). Germline CDR1 and CDR2: MNHEY and SVGEGT. CDR3 size: 15 residues. V lost 2 bases and J lost 4, with 12 bases in between. The CDR3 DNA follows: TGTGCCAGCAGTTACGGGGCGGCCTCTTACAATGAGCAGTTCTTC. Encoded protein: CASSYGAASYNEQFF.

In its sample, this clonotype was seen a few times. The chain joins TRBV4-1 to TRBJ1-2, with TRBD1 identical over 7 bases. The junction had 3 bases not matched to a gene; V was cut back by 1 base and J by 7 bases. The length of the CDR3 is 13 residues. Germline lookup yields CDR1 MGHRA and CDR2 YSYEKL. The CDR3 is CASSQVSGGGYTF. CDR3 DNA sequence: TGCGCCAGCAGCCAAGTATCAGGGGGTGGCTACACCTTC.

This clonotype has a handful of counts. V is TRBV10-3 and J is TRBJ1-2; 12 bases are a match to TRBD1. Trimming removed 5 bases from V and 3 bases from J; junction bases left unmatched: 7. The germline V gene encodes CDR1 ENHRY and CDR2 SYGVKD. This CDR3 is built from 16 residues. This CDR3 is CAISKSGQGADYGYTF. The CDR3 DNA sequence: TGTGCCATCAGTAAATCGGGACAGGGGGCGGACTATGGCTACACCTTC.

The CDR3 nucleotides read TGTGCCAGCAGGAGGGGGCCCGGCTACACCTTC. Translated, it gives CASRRGPGYTF. The gene calls are TRBV2 and TRBJ1-2, with 7 bases lining up with TRBD1. V was pared by 6 bases and J by 8 bases, with 3 bases of the junction left unmatched. This CDR3 has 11 residues. In germline, CDR1 is SNHLY, CDR2 FYNNEI.

Here the CDR3 reads CASSATGFGGYTF. In DNA form, the CDR3 reads TGTGCCAGCAGCGCGACAGGGTTCGGTGGCTACACCTTC. The rearrangement links TRBV11-2 to TRBJ1-2, with TRBD1 matching over 7 bases. V shed 5 bases, J shed 7 bases, and the junction held 7 bases outside the gene matches. The CDR3 is 13 amino acids. CDR1 and CDR2 from the germline V gene are SGHAT and FQNNGV.

This clonotype showed up just a few times. The chain uses TRBV29-1 and TRBJ2-3; TRBD2 agrees at 10 bases. The V segment lost 2 bases and the J segment 4 bases; nucleotides outside the gene matches: 3. The CDR3 has 14 amino acids. Germline-derived CDR1 and CDR2 are SQVTM and ANQGSEA. The CDR3 sequence is CSVEKREGADTQYF. CDR3 DNA sequence: TGCAGCGTTGAAAAGCGGGAGGGGGCAGATACGCAGTATTTT.

The chain is built from TRBV29-1 and TRBJ2-7; perhaps TRBD1 as D (6 bases). The CDR3 contains 16 residues. V shed 0 bases and J shed 0 bases, with 15 bases lying between them. Germline lookup yields CDR1 SQVTM and CDR2 ANQGSEA. The CDR3 DNA reads TGCAGCGTTGAAGAACAGACAGGCCCTTCCTCCTACGAGCAGTACTTC. Translation gives CSVEEQTGPSSYEQYF.